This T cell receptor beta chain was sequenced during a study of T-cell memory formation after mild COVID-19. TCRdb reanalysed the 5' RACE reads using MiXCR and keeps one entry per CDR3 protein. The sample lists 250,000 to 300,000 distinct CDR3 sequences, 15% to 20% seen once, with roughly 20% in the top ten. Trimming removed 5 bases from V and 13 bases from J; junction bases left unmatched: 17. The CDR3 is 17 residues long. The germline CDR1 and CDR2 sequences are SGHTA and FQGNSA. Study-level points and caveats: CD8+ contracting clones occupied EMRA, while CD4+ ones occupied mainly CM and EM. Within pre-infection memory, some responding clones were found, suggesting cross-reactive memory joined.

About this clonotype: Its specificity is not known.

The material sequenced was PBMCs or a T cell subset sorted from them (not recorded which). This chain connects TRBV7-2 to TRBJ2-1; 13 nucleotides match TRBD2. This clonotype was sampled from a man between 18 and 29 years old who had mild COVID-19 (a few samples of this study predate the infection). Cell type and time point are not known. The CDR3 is CASSRTSGGDLPRSQFF. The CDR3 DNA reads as TGTGCCAGCAGCCGGACTAGCGGGGGCGACCTCCCAAGGTCTCAGTTCTTC.